This is a list of T cell receptor beta chains from one sample in a study of human T cells and chemical hapten exposure. A single record per CDR3 protein comes from TCRdb applying MiXCR to the RACE reads. The sample lists about 41,000 distinct CDR3 sequences, almost 4.5% occurring once. The sequenced sample consisted of whole blood. These TCRs come from a human donor in good health. Some clones in this sample may be carry-over from other donors' samples. The CDR3 runs from the conserved cysteine through the conserved F or W. A D gene is named only where the DNA matches it firmly. A row's size may be missing; if present it is once, few, many or a size class.

J,D,size,length,V,DNA,CDR3
TRBJ1-1,-,many,11,TRBV5-4,TGTGCCAGCAGCCGTAAAACTGAAGCTTTCTTT,CASSRKTEAFF
TRBJ1-6,-,few,16,TRBV28,TGTGCCAGCACCCTCGGGGGTAGCTCCTATAATTCACCCCTCCACTTT,CASTLGGSSYNSPLHF
TRBJ2-3,TRBD2,-,15,TRBV2,TGTGCCAGGGAGAACCTAGCGGGGATCCAGGATACGCAGTATTTT,CARENLAGIQDTQYF
TRBJ2-4,-,many,14,TRBV29-1,TGCAGCGTTGAGGAGGGAACAGGGAGAGGTATTCAGTACTTC,CSVEEGTGRGIQYF
TRBJ2-5,-,many,12,TRBV3-1,TGTGCCAGCAGCCATAGACAAGAGACCCAGTACTTC,CASSHRQETQYF
TRBJ2-7,-,-,13,TRBV20-1,TGCAGTGCCCTCTCGGAGGGAGGATACGAGCAGTACTTC,CSALSEGGYEQYF
TRBJ2-3,-,many,17,TRBV4-1,TGCGCCAGCAGCCAAGATTTCCAGATAAGTTGGACAGATACGCAGTATTTT,CASSQDFQISWTDTQYF
TRBJ2-7,TRBD2,few,16,TRBV28,TGTGCCAGCAGTTTAAAACTAGCGGGAGCCTCCTACGAGCAGTACTTC,CASSLKLAGASYEQYF
TRBJ1-4,-,many,14,TRBV7-9,TGTGCCAGCAGCCTTGATGGGGGCGGTGAAAAACTGTTTTTT,CASSLDGGGEKLFF
TRBJ2-1,-,many,13,TRBV11-2,TGTGCCAGCAGCTTAGCTTCGTACAATGAGCAGTTCTTC,CASSLASYNEQFF
TRBJ2-5,-,many,14,TRBV6-5,TGTGCCAGCAGTCAACAGGGCAACCAAGAGACCCAGTACTTC,CASSQQGNQETQYF
TRBJ1-1,-,many,14,TRBV20-1,TGCAGTGCCAGAGAACCACTCGGGAACACTGAAGCTTTCTTT,CSAREPLGNTEAFF
TRBJ1-5,-,many,14,TRBV6-6,TGTGCCAGCTCCCTATCGGGGAGCAATCAGCCCCAGCATTTT,CASSLSGSNQPQHF
TRBJ1-5,-,few,16,TRBV27,TGTGCCAGCAGTTTATCGTTTGACAGCCTCAATCAGCCCCAGCATTTT,CASSLSFDSLNQPQHF
TRBJ2-5,-,many,14,TRBV7-9,TGTGCCAGCAGCCCTGGGACAACTCTCGAGACCCAGTACTTC,CASSPGTTLETQYF
TRBJ1-4,-,-,14,TRBV10-3,TGTGCCATCAGTTCGGCCCTCTTCAATGAAAAACTGTTTTTT,CAISSALFNEKLFF
TRBJ2-7,TRBD1,many,13,TRBV5-4,TGTGCCAGCACCCTAGGGGGACAGAACGAGCAGTACTTC,CASTLGGQNEQYF
TRBJ1-5,-,many,15,TRBV12-3/TRBV12-4,TGTGCCAGCAGCCCCCCCGCGCAGGGAAGGCAGCCCCAGCATTTT,CASSPPAQGRQPQHF
TRBJ2-3,-,many,20,TRBV7-5,-,CISVSEAPTDSTTSTDTQYF
TRBJ1-5,-,few,14,TRBV19,TGTGCCAGTAGTATTAGGGGGGGACATCAGCCCCAGCATTTT,CASSIRGGHQPQHF
TRBJ2-7,TRBD2,-,15,TRBV5-4,TGTGCCAGCAGCTCAGGGACTAGCGAATACGACGAGCAGTACTTC,CASSSGTSEYDEQYF
TRBJ2-2,TRBD2,many,17,TRBV6-5,TGTGCCAGCAGTCCCCAGGGCGGGAGCCTTAACACCGGGGAGCTGTTTTTT,CASSPQGGSLNTGELFF
TRBJ1-4,-,few,15,TRBV5-8,TGTGCCAGCAGCCCCCGGACAGCGGGTAATGAAAAACTGTTTTTT,CASSPRTAGNEKLFF
TRBJ2-7,-,-,12,TRBV30,-,CAWTPVGTGSYF
TRBJ2-7,TRBD1,many,17,TRBV12-3/TRBV12-4,TGTGCCAGCAGTCCGAGACCTCCAGGGGGCAGGACCTACGAGCAGTACTTC,CASSPRPPGGRTYEQYF
TRBJ2-7,TRBD1,few,13,TRBV27,TGTGCCAGCACCAGGACAGGGGGCTACGAGCAGTACTTC,CASTRTGGYEQYF